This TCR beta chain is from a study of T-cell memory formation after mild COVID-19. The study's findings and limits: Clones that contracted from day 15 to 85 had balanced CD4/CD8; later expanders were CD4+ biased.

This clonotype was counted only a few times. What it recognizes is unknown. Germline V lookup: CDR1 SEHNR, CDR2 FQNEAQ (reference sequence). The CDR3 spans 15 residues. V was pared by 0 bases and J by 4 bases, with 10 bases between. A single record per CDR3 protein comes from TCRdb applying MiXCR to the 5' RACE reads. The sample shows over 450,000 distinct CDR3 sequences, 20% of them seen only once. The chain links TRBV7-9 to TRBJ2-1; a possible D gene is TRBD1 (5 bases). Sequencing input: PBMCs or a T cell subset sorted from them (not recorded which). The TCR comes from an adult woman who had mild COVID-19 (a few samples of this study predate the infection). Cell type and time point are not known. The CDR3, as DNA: TGTGCCAGCAGCTTAGCAGGGGTGCTGTACAATGAGCAGTTCTTC. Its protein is CASSLAGVLYNEQFF. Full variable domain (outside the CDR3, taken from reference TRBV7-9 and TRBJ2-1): DTGVSQNPRHKITKRGQNVTFRCDPISEHNRLYWYRQTLGQGPEFLTYFQNEAQLEKSRLLSDRFSAERPKGSFSTLEIQRTEQGDSAMYLCASSLAGVLYNEQFFGPGTRLTVL.